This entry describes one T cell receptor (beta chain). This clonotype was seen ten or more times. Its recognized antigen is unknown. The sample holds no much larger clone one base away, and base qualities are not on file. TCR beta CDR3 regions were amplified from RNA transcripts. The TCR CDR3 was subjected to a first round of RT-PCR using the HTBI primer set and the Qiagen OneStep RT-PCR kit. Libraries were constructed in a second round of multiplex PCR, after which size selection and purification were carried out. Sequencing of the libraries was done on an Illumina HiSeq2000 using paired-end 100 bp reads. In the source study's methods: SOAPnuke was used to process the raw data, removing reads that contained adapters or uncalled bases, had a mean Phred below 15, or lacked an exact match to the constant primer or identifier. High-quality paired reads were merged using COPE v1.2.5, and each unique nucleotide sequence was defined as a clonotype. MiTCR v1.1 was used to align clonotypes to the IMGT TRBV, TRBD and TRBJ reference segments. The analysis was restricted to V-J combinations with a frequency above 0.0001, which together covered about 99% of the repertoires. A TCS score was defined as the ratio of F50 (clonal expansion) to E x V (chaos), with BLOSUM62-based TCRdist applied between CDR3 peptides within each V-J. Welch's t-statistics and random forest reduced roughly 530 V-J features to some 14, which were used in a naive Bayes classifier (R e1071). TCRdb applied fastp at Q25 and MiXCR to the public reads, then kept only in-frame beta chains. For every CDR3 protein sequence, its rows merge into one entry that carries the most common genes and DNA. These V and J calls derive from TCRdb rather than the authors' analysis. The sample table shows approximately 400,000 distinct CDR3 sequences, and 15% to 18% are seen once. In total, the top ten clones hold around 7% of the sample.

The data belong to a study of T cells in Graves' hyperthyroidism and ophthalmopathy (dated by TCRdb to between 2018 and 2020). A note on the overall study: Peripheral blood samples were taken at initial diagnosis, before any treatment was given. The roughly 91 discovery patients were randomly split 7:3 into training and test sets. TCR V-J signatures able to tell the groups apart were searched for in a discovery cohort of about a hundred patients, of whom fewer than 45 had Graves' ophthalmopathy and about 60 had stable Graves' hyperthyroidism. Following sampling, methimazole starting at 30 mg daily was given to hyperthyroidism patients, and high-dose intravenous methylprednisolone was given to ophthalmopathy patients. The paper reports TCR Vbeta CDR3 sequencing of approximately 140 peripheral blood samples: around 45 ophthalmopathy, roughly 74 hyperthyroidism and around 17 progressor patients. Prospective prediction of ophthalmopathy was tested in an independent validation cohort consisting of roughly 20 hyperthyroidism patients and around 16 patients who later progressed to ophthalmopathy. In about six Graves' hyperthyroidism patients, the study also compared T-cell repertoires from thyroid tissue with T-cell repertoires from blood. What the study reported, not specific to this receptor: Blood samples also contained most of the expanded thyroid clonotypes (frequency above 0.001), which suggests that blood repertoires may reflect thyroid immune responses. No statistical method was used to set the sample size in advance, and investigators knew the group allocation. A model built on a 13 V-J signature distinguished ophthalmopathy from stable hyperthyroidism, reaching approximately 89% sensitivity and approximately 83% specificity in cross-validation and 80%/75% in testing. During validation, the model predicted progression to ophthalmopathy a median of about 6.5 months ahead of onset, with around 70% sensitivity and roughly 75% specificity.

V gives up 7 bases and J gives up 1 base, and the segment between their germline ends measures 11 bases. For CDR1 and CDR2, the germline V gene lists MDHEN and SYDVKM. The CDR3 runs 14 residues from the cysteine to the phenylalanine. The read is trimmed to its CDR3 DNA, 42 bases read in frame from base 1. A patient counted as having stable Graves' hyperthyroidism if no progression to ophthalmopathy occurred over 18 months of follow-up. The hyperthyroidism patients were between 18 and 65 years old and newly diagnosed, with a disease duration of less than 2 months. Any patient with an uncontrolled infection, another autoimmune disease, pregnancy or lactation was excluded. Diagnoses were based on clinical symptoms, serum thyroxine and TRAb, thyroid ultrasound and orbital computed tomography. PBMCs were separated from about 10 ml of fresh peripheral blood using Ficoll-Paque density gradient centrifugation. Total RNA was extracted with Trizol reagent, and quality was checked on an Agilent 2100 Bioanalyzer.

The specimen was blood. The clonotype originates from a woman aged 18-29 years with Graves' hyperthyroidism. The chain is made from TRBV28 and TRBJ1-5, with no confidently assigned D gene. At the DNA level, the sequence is TGTGCCAGCACCCGACGGGGAAGCAATCAGCCCCAGCATTTT. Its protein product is CASTRRGSNQPQHF. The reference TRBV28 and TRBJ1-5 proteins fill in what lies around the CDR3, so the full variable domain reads DVKVTQSSRYLVKRTGEKVFLECVQDMDHENMFWYRQDPGLGLRLIYFSYDVKMKEKGDIPEGYSVSREKKERFSLILESASTNQTSMYLCASTRRGSNQPQHFGDGTRLSIL.